These T cell receptor beta chains were read from a single sample in a study of T-cell memory formation after mild COVID-19. Each CDR3 protein gets one entry after TCRdb re-called the 5' RACE reads with MiXCR. The table lists about 270,000 distinct CDR3 sequences, approximately 15% of them singletons, with 2.1% in the top ten. Sequenced sample: PBMCs or a T cell subset sorted from them (not recorded which). These receptors originate from an adult woman who had mild COVID-19 (a few samples of this study predate the infection). Cell type and time point are not known. CDR3s include the opening cysteine and the closing phenylalanine or tryptophan. The D gene is left open where the match is weak. Some rows mark clone size as missing; the rest say once, few, many or name a class of expanded clone.

J gene | D gene | clone size | V gene | CDR3 protein | CDR3 DNA
TRBJ2-3 | TRBD2 | few | TRBV12-3/TRBV12-4 | CASSPLAGVVRGTDTQYF | TGTGCCAGCAGTCCACTAGCGGGAGTGGTTAGGGGCACAGATACGCAGTATTTT
TRBJ1-2 | TRBD1 | NA | TRBV15 | CATSRVRQGRNGYTF | TGTGCCACCAGCAGAGTTCGACAGGGCAGGAATGGCTACACCTTC
TRBJ2-1 | TRBD1 | few | TRBV7-9 | CASSRPGQGAQNEQFF | TGTGCCAGCAGCAGACCGGGACAGGGGGCGCAGAATGAGCAGTTCTTC
TRBJ2-5 | TRBD2 | NA | TRBV5-1 | CASSLVGLADRETQYF | TGCGCCAGCAGCTTGGTGGGACTAGCGGATCGAGAGACCCAGTACTTC
TRBJ2-1 | TRBD2 | many | TRBV29-1 | CSVWTSGNEQFF | TGCAGCGTGTGGACTAGCGGCAATGAGCAGTTCTTC
TRBJ2-5 | NA | NA | TRBV7-2 | CASSSWPGALKETQYF | TGTGCCAGCAGCTCTTGGCCCGGAGCCCTTAAAGAGACCCAGTACTTC
TRBJ2-2 | TRBD2 | NA | TRBV14 | CASSQGLAGGITGELFF | TGTGCCAGCAGCCAAGGACTAGCGGGAGGGATCACCGGGGAGCTGTTTTTT
TRBJ2-2 | NA | few | TRBV6-5 | CASGRGYTGELFF | TGTGCCAGCGGAAGGGGGTATACCGGGGAGCTGTTTTTT
TRBJ2-6 | NA | few | TRBV5-1 | CASSSELSGANVLTF | TGCGCCAGCAGCTCGGAGCTCTCCGGGGCCAACGTCCTGACTTTC
TRBJ1-6 | TRBD1 | few | TRBV2 | CASRADRVDNSPLHF | TGTGCCAGCAGAGCAGACAGGGTAGATAATTCACCCCTCCACTTT
TRBJ1-4 | NA | NA | TRBV5-1 | CASRNTGATNEKLFF | TGCGCCAGCAGGAACACAGGTGCAACTAATGAAAAACTGTTTTTT
TRBJ1-3 | TRBD1 | few | TRBV9 | CASSVTGAGNTIYF | TGTGCCAGCAGCGTTACAGGGGCGGGAAACACCATATATTTT
TRBJ1-4 | NA | few | TRBV4-2 | CASSQETDTNEKLFF | TGTGCCAGCAGCCAAGAGACGGATACTAATGAAAAACTGTTTTTT
TRBJ2-3 | NA | NA | TRBV7-9 | CASSPADHTQYF | TGTGCCAGCAGCCCAGCGGACCATACGCAGTATTTT
TRBJ2-3 | TRBD2 | few | TRBV12-3/TRBV12-4 | CASSFGGRMTDTQYF | TGTGCCAGCAGTTTCGGCGGGAGGATGACAGATACGCAGTATTTT
TRBJ1-4 | NA | NA | TRBV7-9 | CASSWGSVGRPGKLFF | TGTGCCAGCAGCTGGGGTTCAGTAGGTCGGCCAGGAAAACTGTTTTTT
TRBJ1-5 | NA | NA | TRBV7-2 | CASSTGPHQPQHF | TGTGCCAGCAGCACGGGCCCCCATCAGCCCCAGCATTTT
TRBJ2-4 | NA | few | TRBV20-1 | CSAGGKAKNIQYF | TGCAGTGCTGGGGGTAAAGCCAAAAACATTCAGTACTTC
TRBJ1-2 | NA | few | TRBV29-1 | CSVEDRRGNYGYTF | TGCAGCGTTGAAGATCGTAGGGGGAACTATGGCTACACCTTC
TRBJ2-1 | NA | NA | TRBV12-3/TRBV12-4 | CASKISWVRTYNEQFF | TGTGCCAGCAAGATATCGTGGGTCCGGACCTACAATGAGCAGTTCTTC
TRBJ2-1 | TRBD1 | NA | TRBV24-1 | CATSDLGQGGDNEQFF | TGTGCCACCAGTGACCTCGGACAGGGGGGAGACAATGAGCAGTTCTTC
TRBJ1-2 | NA | NA | TRBV5-1 | CASSRGGNNYGYTF | TGCGCCAGCAGCCGAGGGGGAAATAACTATGGCTACACCTTC
TRBJ1-1 | TRBD1 | many | TRBV20-1 | CSAGQLNTEAFF | TGCAGTGCGGGACAGCTGAACACTGAAGCTTTCTTT
TRBJ2-1 | NA | NA | TRBV20-1 | CSAKGRGGSYNEQFF | TGCAGTGCTAAGGGTCGAGGGGGCTCCTACAATGAGCAGTTCTTC
TRBJ2-3 | TRBD2 | NA | TRBV5-1 | CASSWGLELTDTQYF | TGCGCCAGCAGCTGGGGACTAGAGCTCACAGATACGCAGTATTTT
TRBJ1-5 | NA | NA | TRBV29-1 | CSVGGNNQPQHF | TGCAGCGTTGGAGGGAACAATCAGCCCCAGCATTTT
TRBJ2-3 | NA | many | TRBV12-3/TRBV12-4 | CASSPRARQTLTDTQYF | TGTGCCAGCAGTCCCCGGGCCCGACAGACCCTCACAGATACGCAGTATTTT
TRBJ1-6 | NA | NA | TRBV3-1 | CASSQDGRIGRRLYNSPLHF | TGTGCCAGCAGCCAAGATGGAAGAATCGGACGGAGACTTTATAATTCACCCCTCCACTTT
TRBJ2-7 | TRBD2 | NA | TRBV29-1 | CSVVGGRASYEQYF | TGCAGCGTTGTTGGCGGGAGGGCCTCCTACGAGCAGTACTTC
TRBJ2-3 | NA | NA | TRBV7-9 | CASSYRGFTDTQYF | TGTGCCAGCAGTTACCGAGGTTTCACAGATACGCAGTATTTT
TRBJ2-7 | NA | NA | TRBV10-3 | CAISPQGRGGSYEQYF | TGTGCCATCAGCCCCCAGGGAAGAGGCGGGTCCTACGAGCAGTACTTC
TRBJ1-5 | NA | NA | TRBV6-6 | CASSYSGGGYSNQPQHF | TGTGCCAGCAGTTACTCGGGGGGAGGCTATAGCAATCAGCCCCAGCATTTT
TRBJ1-2 | NA | NA | TRBV12-3/TRBV12-4 | CASSFQGNYGYTF | TGTGCCAGCAGTTTCCAGGGAAATTATGGCTACACCTTC
TRBJ1-1 | NA | few | TRBV12-5 | CASGLVLPVGGRNTEAFF | TGTGCTAGTGGTTTGGTACTCCCAGTCGGAGGAAGGAACACTGAAGCTTTCTTT
TRBJ2-5 | NA | few | TRBV14 | CASSRGIIETQYF | TGTGCCAGCAGCAGGGGGATTATCGAGACCCAGTACTTC
TRBJ2-7 | NA | NA | TRBV12-3/TRBV12-4 | CASSLTHEQYF | TGTGCCAGCAGTTTAACTCACGAGCAGTACTTC
TRBJ2-1 | NA | NA | TRBV12-3/TRBV12-4 | CATSSMGIEQFF | TGTGCCACCTCGTCGATGGGAATAGAGCAGTTCTTC
TRBJ2-1 | NA | few | TRBV11-1 | CASSPRPFSNEQFF | TGTGCCAGCAGCCCCCGCCCTTTCAGCAATGAGCAGTTCTTC
TRBJ2-6 | NA | few | TRBV24-1 | CATSVANVLTF | TGTGCCACCAGTGTGGCCAACGTCCTGACTTTC
TRBJ2-1 | TRBD2 | NA | TRBV5-1 | CASSLAGGPASEQFF | TGCGCCAGCAGCTTAGCGGGGGGGCCGGCCAGTGAGCAGTTCTTC
TRBJ2-1 | TRBD2 | few | TRBV29-1 | CSVIPSGFLYNEQFF | TGCAGCGTTATACCTAGCGGTTTTCTGTACAATGAGCAGTTCTTC
TRBJ2-7 | TRBD1 | few | TRBV18 | CASSPPVAGQGSYEQYF | TGTGCCAGCTCACCACCGGTGGCTGGACAGGGGTCCTACGAGCAGTACTTC
TRBJ2-3 | NA | few | TRBV20-1 | CSARPFMNSADTQYF | TGCAGTGCTCGGCCATTCATGAACTCGGCAGATACGCAGTATTTT
TRBJ2-7 | NA | many | TRBV7-2 | CASSLASPYEQYF | TGTGCCAGCAGCTTAGCGAGTCCTTACGAGCAGTACTTC
TRBJ1-1 | TRBD1 | NA | TRBV6-5 | CASSSPGGSVAEAFF | TGTGCCAGCAGTTCGCCAGGGGGAAGTGTCGCTGAAGCTTTCTTT
TRBJ1-4 | TRBD1 | few | TRBV25-1 | CASSERDRGEKLFF | TGTGCCAGCAGTGAGAGGGACAGGGGTGAAAAACTGTTTTTT
TRBJ1-2 | TRBD1 | few | TRBV18 | CASSATGAQGYTF | TGTGCCAGCTCAGCGACAGGGGCTCAGGGCTACACCTTC
TRBJ2-7 | TRBD1 | NA | TRBV12-3/TRBV12-4 | CASSGTTGSPYEQYF | TGTGCCAGCAGTGGTACGACAGGGTCTCCCTACGAGCAGTACTTC
TRBJ2-3 | NA | few | TRBV30 | CAWSGGSLSTDTQYF | TGTGCCTGGAGTGGCGGCAGCCTGAGCACAGATACGCAGTATTTT
TRBJ1-2 | NA | few | TRBV5-6 | CASSLLEGGYNGYTF | TGTGCCAGCAGCTTGTTAGAGGGAGGCTACAATGGCTACACCTTC
TRBJ2-1 | TRBD1 | few | TRBV12-3/TRBV12-4 | CASSPTGTGRNEQFF | TGTGCCAGCAGTCCTACGGGGACAGGGAGGAATGAGCAGTTCTTC
TRBJ1-1 | TRBD1 | few | TRBV9 | CASSVDQGANTEAFF | TGTGCCAGCAGCGTAGATCAGGGGGCCAACACTGAAGCTTTCTTT
TRBJ1-2 | NA | few | TRBV12-3/TRBV12-4 | CASRAQGYGYTF | TGTGCCAGCAGGGCACAGGGATATGGCTACACCTTC
TRBJ1-3 | NA | NA | TRBV11-3 | CASSLDTFPWQETVSGNTIYF | TGTGCCAGCAGCTTAGATACCTTCCCCTGGCAGGAAACAGTCTCTGGAAACACCATATATTTT
TRBJ2-1 | NA | NA | TRBV6-1 | CASSPHSQNNEQFF | TGTGCCAGCAGTCCTCACTCCCAAAACAATGAGCAGTTCTTC